The next 19 T cell receptor beta chains were all read from a single sample in a study of T cells in localized non-small cell lung cancer. The data were produced by immunoSEQ multiplex PCR, yet TCRdb's version contains in-frame clones alone and is incomplete. The sample shows some 9,600 clones, 90% of them seen only once. Here the sequenced sample was peripheral blood, taken before any cancer treatment. Receptors were obtained from a male donor older than 55 with stage III squamous cell lung carcinoma.

The CDR3 nucleotides read TGTGCCAGCAGGACGGACAGGGCATATAGCAATCAGCCCCAGCATTTT. It translates to CASRTDRAYSNQPQHF. The chain employs TRBV2 and TRBJ1-5; 8 bases align to TRBD1. V gave up 6 bases and J gave up 0 bases; unmatched junction bases: 7. CDR1 and CDR2 (germline): SNHLY, FYNNEI. The CDR3 is made up of 16 amino acids.

This chain links TRBV13 with TRBJ2-1; the D gene is possibly TRBD2 (5 bases). The CDR3 has 14 amino acids. Deletions cut 4 bases from V and 5 bases from J, with 12 bases between. Per germline, CDR1 PRHDT and CDR2 FYEKMQ (reference sequence). The CDR3 DNA sequence: TGTGCCAGCAGCTCCCGGGGAGAGAACAATGAGCAGTTCTTC. Amino acids: CASSSRGENNEQFF.

About this clone: At one end the junction does not follow the germline gene, possibly because of a read error. The chain uses TRBV7-6 and TRBJ2-1; D is possibly TRBD2 (6 bases). CDR1 is SGHVS, CDR2 FNYEAQ, per germline. The CDR3 is 15 amino acids. The CDR3: CASSIAASSYNEQFF. DNA of the CDR3: TGTGCCAGCAGCATAGCGGCGAGCTCCTACAATGAGCAGTTCTTC.

V and J are TRBV10-2 and TRBJ1-6, with D perhaps TRBD1 (6 bases). The CDR3 runs 14 residues. Germline V CDR1 and CDR2: WSHSY, SAAADI. The germline V and J ends were trimmed by 9 bases and 9 bases, with 18 bases remaining between them. This chain's CDR3 is CASTDRTERSPLHF. The CDR3 bases are TGCGCCAGTACGGACAGAACGGAACGTTCACCCCTCCACTTT.

V and J are TRBV5-1 and TRBJ2-5; possible D gene TRBD2, 5 bases. This CDR3 has 13 residues. V dropped 2 bases and J dropped 5 bases, with 10 bases sitting between them. Germline lookup yields CDR1 SGHRS and CDR2 YFSETQ. CDR3 bases: TGCGCCAGCAGCTTCGGAACGGGGGAGACCCAGTACTTC. This translates into CASSFGTGETQYF.

V gene TRBV11-2 combines with J gene TRBJ1-1, with 8 bases that match TRBD1. The CDR3 spans 17 residues. Germline assignment: CDR1 SGHAT and CDR2 FQNNGV. The V and J ends lost 2 bases and 0 bases, in that order; junction bases with no gene match: 8. The DNA for the CDR3 is TGTGCCAGCAGCTTATTGGGACAGGCAAGCTTGAACACTGAAGCTTTCTTT. This sequence encodes CASSLLGQASLNTEAFF.

This CDR3 is CAWNTLRAFEAFF. CDR3 bases: TGTGCCTGGAACACCCTAAGGGCTTTCGAAGCTTTCTTT. V and J are TRBV30 and TRBJ1-1; D gene ambiguous. This CDR3 has 13 residues. Germline values: CDR1 GTSNPN, CDR2 SVGIG (reference sequence). The V end lost 4 bases, the J end lost 8 bases, and 17 bases lay between the germline ends. The complete variable domain, with remaining parts taken from reference TRBV30 and TRBJ1-1, reads SQTIHQWPATLVQPVGSPLSLECTVEGTSNPNLYWYRQAAGRGLQLLFYSVGIGQISSEVPQNLSASRPQDRQFILSSKKLLLSDSGFYLCAWNTLRAFEAFFGQGTRLTVV.

This clone was seen a single time. The gene calls are TRBV18 and TRBJ1-5; no firm D call. The CDR3 length is 13 residues. The germline gives CDR1 KGHSH, CDR2 LQKENI. V was clipped by 2 bases and J by 2 bases, with 4 bases between them. This chain's CDR3 is CASSPGGNQPQHF. The CDR3 DNA is TGTGCCAGCTCACCAGGGGGCAATCAGCCCCAGCATTTT.

The chain has TRBV4-1 and TRBJ2-1, with 8 nucleotides matching TRBD2. CDR1 and CDR2 from the germline V gene are MGHRA and YSYEKL. V lost 0 bases, J lost 5 bases, and 6 bases stayed unmatched. The CDR3 spans 16 residues. CDR3 region: CASSQDPPGGNNEQFF. Here the CDR3 DNA reads TGCGCCAGCAGCCAAGACCCCCCGGGGGGGAACAATGAGCAGTTCTTC.

The CDR3 spells CSVEDRGTVEKLFF. The CDR3 DNA reads TGCAGCGTTGAAGATAGGGGGACGGTTGAAAAACTGTTTTTT. The rearrangement uses TRBV29-1 and TRBJ1-4; D possibly corresponds to TRBD1 (6 bases). The germline gives CDR1 SQVTM, CDR2 ANQGSEA. Between the trimmed V and J ends, which lost 0 bases and 7 bases, there was a span of 12 bases. The CDR3 length is 14 residues.

This chain connects TRBV28 to TRBJ1-4, with D maybe TRBD1 (5 bases). The V gene's germline CDR1 is MDHEN and CDR2 SYDVKM. Trimming shortened V by 5 bases and J by 7 bases, and 14 bases separated the two germline ends. The CDR3 runs to 14 residues. The CDR3 loop is CASSGRGGAEKLFF. Here the CDR3 DNA reads TGTGCCAGCAGTGGGAGGGGAGGAGCTGAAAAACTGTTTTTT. Drawing the rest from reference TRBV28 and TRBJ1-4, the complete variable domain is DVKVTQSSRYLVKRTGEKVFLECVQDMDHENMFWYRQDPGLGLRLIYFSYDVKMKEKGDIPEGYSVSREKKERFSLILESASTNQTSMYLCASSGRGGAEKLFFGSGTQLSVL.

This chain links TRBV12-5 with TRBJ2-2; maybe TRBD2 (5 bases). Germline V gene sequence: CDR1 LGHNT, CDR2 FRNRAP. The CDR3 sequence is 15 residues long. Trimming took 5 bases from V and 1 from J, leaving 11 bases between them. The DNA of the CDR3 is TGTGCTAGTGGTGCACTTCGGGGGAACACCGGGGAGCTGTTTTTT. It is translated as CASGALRGNTGELFF. The variable domain in full, with the rest retrieved from reference TRBV12-5 and TRBJ2-2, is DARVTQTPRHKVTEMGQEVTMRCQPILGHNTVFWYRQTMMQGLELLAYFRNRAPLDDSGMPKDRFSAEMPDATLATLKIQPSEPRDSAVYFCASGALRGNTGELFFGEGSRLTVL.

In its sample, this clone ranks as hyperexpanded. The V gene is TRBV7-9, the J gene TRBJ2-7; D gene uncertain. The CDR3 sequence is 13 residues long. The V gene's germline CDR1 is SEHNR and CDR2 FQNEAQ (reference sequence). V was clipped by 7 bases and J by 0 bases, with 10 bases between them. CDR3 bases: TGTGCCAGCATCCCGGGCGACTCCTACGAGCAGTACTTC. It is translated as CASIPGDSYEQYF.

As for this clone: The junction and the germline gene differ at one end; a read error may be behind it. This rearrangement joins TRBV14 to TRBJ2-3; the match to TRBD2 covers 14 bases. Germline CDR1 and CDR2: SGHDN and FVKESK. The CDR3 extends over 15 amino acids. The CDR3 reads CASSQVRLAGGAQYF. In DNA form, the CDR3 reads TGTGCCAGCAGTCAAGTCCGACTAGCGGGGGGGGCGCAGTATTTT.

The CDR3 DNA is TGCGCCAGCAGCTTGCAGGGAGAGGGAAACACCATATATTTT. Translated: CASSLQGEGNTIYF. The V and J genes are TRBV5-1 and TRBJ1-3, with a weak D call TRBD1 (5 bases). Germline CDR1 and CDR2: SGHRS and YFSETQ. With 1 base removed from V and 4 bases from J, the gap between germline ends came to 9 bases. The CDR3 runs 14 residues.

This chain uses TRBV6-4 with TRBJ1-1; TRBD1 matches at 9 bases. Germline CDR1 is MRHNA and CDR2 is SNTAGT. J was trimmed by 4 bases and V by 4 bases; bases with no gene match: 4. CDR3 length equals 14 residues. CDR3 DNA sequence: TGTGCCAGCAGTGTATCACAGGGGGCCACTGAAGCTTTCTTT. Its protein product is CASSVSQGATEAFF.

V and J are TRBV9 and TRBJ2-5, with 8 nucleotides matching TRBD2. This CDR3 has 15 residues. V lost 0 bases and J lost 3; bases outside the gene matches: 4. Germline V gene data show CDR1 as SGDLS and CDR2 as YYNGEE. The CDR3 coding sequence is TGTGCCAGCAGCGTAGCGGGGGGGACAAAAGAGACCCAGTACTTC. Translating it yields CASSVAGGTKETQYF.

This chain links TRBV4-2 with TRBJ2-7, with no clear D. Per germline, CDR1 LGHNA and CDR2 YNFKEQ. The CDR3 is 13 amino acids. Trimming cost V 1 base and J 4 bases, with 8 bases left between them. As DNA, the CDR3 is TGTGCCAGCAGCCAAGCGACAACGTACGAGCAGTACTTC. It specifies CASSQATTYEQYF.

V is TRBV18 and J is TRBJ1-3; D unresolved. Germline V gives CDR1 KGHSH, CDR2 LQKENI. There are 15 residues in the CDR3. Trimming took off 3 bases at V and 5 bases at J, with 14 bases between the two ends. The CDR3 DNA follows: TGTGCCAGCTCACCCGAATGGAGCCGACGAAACACCATATATTTT. It is translated as CASSPEWSRRNTIYF.